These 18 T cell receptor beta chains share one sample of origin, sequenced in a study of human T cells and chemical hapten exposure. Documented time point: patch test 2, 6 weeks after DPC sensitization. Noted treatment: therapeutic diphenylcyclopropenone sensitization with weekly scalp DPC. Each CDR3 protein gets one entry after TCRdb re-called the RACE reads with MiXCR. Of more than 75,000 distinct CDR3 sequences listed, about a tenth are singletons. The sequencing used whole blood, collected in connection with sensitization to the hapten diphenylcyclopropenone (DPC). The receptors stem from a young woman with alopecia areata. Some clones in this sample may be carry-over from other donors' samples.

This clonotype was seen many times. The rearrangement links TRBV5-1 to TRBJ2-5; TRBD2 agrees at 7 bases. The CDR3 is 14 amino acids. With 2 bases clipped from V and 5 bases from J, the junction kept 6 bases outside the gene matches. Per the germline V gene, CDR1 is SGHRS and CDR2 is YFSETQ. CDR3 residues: CASSLQTSSETQYF. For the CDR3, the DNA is TGCGCCAGCAGCTTACAGACTAGCTCGGAGACCCAGTACTTC.

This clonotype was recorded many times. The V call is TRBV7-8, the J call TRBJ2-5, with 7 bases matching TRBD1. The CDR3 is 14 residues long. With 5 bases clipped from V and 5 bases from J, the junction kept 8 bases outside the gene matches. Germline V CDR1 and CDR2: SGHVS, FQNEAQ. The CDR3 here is CASSPRQGMETQYF. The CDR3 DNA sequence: TGTGCCAGCAGCCCCAGACAGGGCATGGAGACCCAGTACTTC.

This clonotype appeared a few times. CDR3 in DNA: TGTGCCAGCAGTGACGGGGGAAGGGCTTTCTTT. Its translation is CASSDGGRAFF. The V gene is TRBV25-1, the J gene TRBJ1-1; D is perhaps TRBD1 (5 bases). The CDR3 spans 11 residues. V shed 3 bases and J shed 11 bases, with 10 bases lying between them. Germline CDR1 is MGHDK and CDR2 is SYGVNS. Variable domain in full (rest from reference TRBV25-1 and TRBJ1-1): EADIYQTPRYLVIGTGKKITLECSQTMGHDKMYWYQQDPGMELHLIHYSYGVNSTEKGDLSSESTVSRIRTEHFPLTLESARPSHTSQYLCASSDGGRAFFGQGTRLTVV.

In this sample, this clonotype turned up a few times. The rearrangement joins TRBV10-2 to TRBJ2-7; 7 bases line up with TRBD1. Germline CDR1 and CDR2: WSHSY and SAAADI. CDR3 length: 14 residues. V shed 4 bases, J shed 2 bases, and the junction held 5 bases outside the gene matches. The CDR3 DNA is TGCGCCAGCAGTGGGGACAGCCCAACCTACGAGCAGTACTTC. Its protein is CASSGDSPTYEQYF.

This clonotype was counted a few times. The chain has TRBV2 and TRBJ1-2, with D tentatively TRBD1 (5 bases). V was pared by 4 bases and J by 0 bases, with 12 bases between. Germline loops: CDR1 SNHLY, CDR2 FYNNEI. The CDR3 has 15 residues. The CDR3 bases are TGTGCCAGCAGTGCCTACAGGACTACTAACTATGGCTACACCTTC. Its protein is CASSAYRTTNYGYTF.

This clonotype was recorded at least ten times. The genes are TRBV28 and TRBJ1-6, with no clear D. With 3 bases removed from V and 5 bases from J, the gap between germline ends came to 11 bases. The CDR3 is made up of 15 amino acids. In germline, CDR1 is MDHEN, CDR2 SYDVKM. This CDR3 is CASSFSAGNNSPLHF. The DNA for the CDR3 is TGTGCCAGCAGTTTTTCGGCGGGAAATAATTCACCCCTCCACTTT.

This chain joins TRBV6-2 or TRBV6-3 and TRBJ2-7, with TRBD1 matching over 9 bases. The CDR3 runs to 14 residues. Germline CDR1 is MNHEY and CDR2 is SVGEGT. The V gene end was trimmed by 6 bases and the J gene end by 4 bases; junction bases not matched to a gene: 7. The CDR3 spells CASRPTGGKYEQYF. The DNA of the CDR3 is TGTGCCAGCAGGCCAACAGGGGGCAAGTACGAGCAGTACTTC.

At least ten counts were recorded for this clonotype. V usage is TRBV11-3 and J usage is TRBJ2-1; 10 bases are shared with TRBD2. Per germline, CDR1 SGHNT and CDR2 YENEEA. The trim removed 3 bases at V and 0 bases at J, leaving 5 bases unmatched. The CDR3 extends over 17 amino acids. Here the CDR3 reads CASSFTSGDSSYNEQFF. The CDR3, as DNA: TGTGCCAGCAGCTTCACTAGCGGGGACAGCTCCTACAATGAGCAGTTCTTC.

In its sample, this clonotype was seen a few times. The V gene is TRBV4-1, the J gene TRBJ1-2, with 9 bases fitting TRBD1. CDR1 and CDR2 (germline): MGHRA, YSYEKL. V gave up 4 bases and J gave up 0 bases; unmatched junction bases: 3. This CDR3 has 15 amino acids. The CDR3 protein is CASSPGQGPNYGYTF. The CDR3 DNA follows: TGCGCCAGCAGCCCCGGACAGGGGCCTAACTATGGCTACACCTTC.

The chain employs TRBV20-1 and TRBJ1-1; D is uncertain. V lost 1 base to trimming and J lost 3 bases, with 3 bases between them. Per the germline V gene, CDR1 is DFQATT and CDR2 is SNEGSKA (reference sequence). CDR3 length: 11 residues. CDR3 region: CSARVDTEAFF. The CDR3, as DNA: TGCAGTGCTAGAGTGGACACTGAAGCTTTCTTT.

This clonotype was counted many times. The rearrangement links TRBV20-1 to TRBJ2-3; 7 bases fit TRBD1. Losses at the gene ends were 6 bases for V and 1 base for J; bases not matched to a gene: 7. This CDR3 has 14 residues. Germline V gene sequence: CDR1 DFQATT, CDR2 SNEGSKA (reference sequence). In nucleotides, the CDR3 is TGCAGTGCGGAACAGGGGATGGGCACAGATACGCAGTATTTT. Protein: CSAEQGMGTDTQYF.

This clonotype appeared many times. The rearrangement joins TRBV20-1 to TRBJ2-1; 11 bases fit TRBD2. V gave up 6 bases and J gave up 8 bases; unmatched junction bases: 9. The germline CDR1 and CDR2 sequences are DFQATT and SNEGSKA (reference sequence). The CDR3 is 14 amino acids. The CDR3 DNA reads TGCAGTGCCGTTACTAGCGGGAGTGTCGATGAGCAGTTCTTC. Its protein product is CSAVTSGSVDEQFF.

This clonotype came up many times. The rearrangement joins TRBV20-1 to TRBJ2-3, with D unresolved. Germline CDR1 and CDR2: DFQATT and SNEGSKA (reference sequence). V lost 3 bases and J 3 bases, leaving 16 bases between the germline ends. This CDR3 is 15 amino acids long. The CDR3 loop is CSARGSFLPTDTQYF. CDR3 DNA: TGCAGTGCTAGGGGCAGTTTCTTACCAACAGATACGCAGTATTTT.

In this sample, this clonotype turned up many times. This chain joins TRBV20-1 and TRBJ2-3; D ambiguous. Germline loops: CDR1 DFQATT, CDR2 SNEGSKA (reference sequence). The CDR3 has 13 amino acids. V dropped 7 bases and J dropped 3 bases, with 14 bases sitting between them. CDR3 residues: CSGRLIATDTQYF. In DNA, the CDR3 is TGCAGTGGGCGTCTTATAGCTACAGATACGCAGTATTTT.

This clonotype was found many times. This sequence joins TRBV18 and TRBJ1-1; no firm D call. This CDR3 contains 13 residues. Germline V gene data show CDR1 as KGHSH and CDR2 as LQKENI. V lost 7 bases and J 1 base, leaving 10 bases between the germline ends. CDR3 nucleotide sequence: TGTGCCAGCTGCCCCAGCAGGAACACTGAAGCTTTCTTT. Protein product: CASCPSRNTEAFF.

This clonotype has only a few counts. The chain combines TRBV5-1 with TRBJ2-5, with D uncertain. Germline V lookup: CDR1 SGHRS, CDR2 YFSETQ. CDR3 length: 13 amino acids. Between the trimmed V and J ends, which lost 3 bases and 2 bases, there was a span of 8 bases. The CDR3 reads CASSYNLQETQYF. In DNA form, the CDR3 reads TGCGCCAGCAGCTACAATCTTCAAGAGACCCAGTACTTC.

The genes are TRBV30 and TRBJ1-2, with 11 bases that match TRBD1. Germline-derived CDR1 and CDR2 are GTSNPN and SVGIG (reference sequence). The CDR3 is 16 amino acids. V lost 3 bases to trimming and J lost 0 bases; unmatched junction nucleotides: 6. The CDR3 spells CAWRRDRGLANYGYTF. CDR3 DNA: TGTGCCTGGAGAAGGGACAGGGGGTTAGCTAACTATGGCTACACCTTC.

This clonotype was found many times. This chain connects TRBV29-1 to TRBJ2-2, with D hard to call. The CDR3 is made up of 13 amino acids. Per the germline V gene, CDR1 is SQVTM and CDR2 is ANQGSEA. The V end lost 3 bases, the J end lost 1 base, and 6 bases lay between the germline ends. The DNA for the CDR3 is TGCAGCGTTGACCCCAGGAACACCGGGGAGCTGTTTTTT. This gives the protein CSVDPRNTGELFF.